This TCR beta chain was profiled in a study of long-term antiretroviral therapy in people with HIV. Findings and limits, study-wide: Collection spanned 2004 to 2017; ART regimens may be less effective than current ones. Repertoires in HIV (unlike those of controls) had narrower CDR3 length ranges.

Points on this clone: Antigen specificity is unknown.

Sequencing relied on immunoSEQ assay v3.0, run at survey level. The table came from immunoSEQ multiplex PCR; TCRdb's copy has only in-frame clones and leaves some out. The repertoire holds fewer than 30,000 clones, with around 86% as singletons. The CDR3 spans 14 residues. Germline V gene sequence: CDR1 SGHTA, CDR2 FQGTGA. V lost 3 bases, J lost 9 bases, and 15 bases lay in between. The cryopreserved samples used held roughly 0.9-11 million PBMC prior to extraction of DNA. The TCR was taken from a woman aged 18-30 years with HIV. The chain combines TRBV7-3 with TRBJ2-1, with a tentative D call TRBD1 (5 bases). Sequences were derived from unsorted PBMCs, sampled at the start of antiretroviral therapy, before treatment. The CDR3 is CASSFSAGAREQFF. CDR3 coding DNA: TGTGCCAGCAGCTTCTCTGCTGGGGCACGTGAGCAGTTCTTC.